This TCR beta chain was documented in a study of a mutant IDH1 vaccine in newly diagnosed glioma (dated by TCRdb to the early 2020s). For the study in its entirety: Of the 32 patients who were treated, 62.5% were male and roughly 38% were female, and the mean age was approximately 40 years. Prior to enrollment, standard therapy consisting of radiotherapy alone, temozolomide alone, or radiochemotherapy with temozolomide had been administered to patients, with the combination being received by most patients. Peripheral blood was drawn at six visits: V03 (baseline), V05, V07, V10, V12 and V13. For exploratory analyses, longitudinal TCRB deep sequencing was carried out in about two dozen treated patients wherever samples were available.

The time point tag for this specimen amounts to: baseline, week 1 (first vaccination visit). Reading the label with the study, this specimen's treatment or condition is: pre-vaccination baseline after standard-of-care therapy. The donors had newly diagnosed IDH1-mutant astrocytomas of WHO grade 3 or 4 that showed loss of nuclear ATRX. The samples were drawn from NOA16, a multicentre, single-arm, open-label phase I trial in Germany that tested a mutant IDH1 peptide vaccine in humans for the first time. For immunogenicity testing, the blood drawn at visit V03 was used as the baseline sample. Genomic DNA for TCRB sequencing was extracted from EDTA blood using the DNeasy Blood and Tissue Kit. The CDR3 covers 15 residues, taking in both the cysteine and the phenylalanine. Only CDR3 DNA is held: 45 bases, read in frame from base 1. For CDR1 and CDR2, the germline V gene (reference sequence) lists SGHKS and YYEKEE. The V and J ends are trimmed by 4 bases and 1 base, leaving 15 bases between them.

Libraries were built with the immunoSEQ multiplex PCR assay. Rearranged TCR beta chain sequences were amplified with the hsTCRB Kit following the manufacturer's protocol. TCRB libraries were sequenced on an Illumina MiSeq. From the authors' description of their analysis: The kit vendor's proprietary platform handled demultiplexing, trimming and gene mapping. TCRdb stores this immuneACCESS table with in-frame sequences only. Part of the clones is absent; in the studies checked, under half of the shortfall reflects unresolved V genes, and no reason is known for the rest. That table gives V, J and clone size, and the DNA gave D and trimming. Within this sample are about 59,000 clones, with about 91% of them counted one time only. The top ten hold 2.5% to 3% of the sample. In the case of this clone: Which antigen it targets is not known. Per-nucleotide qualities are absent, and no much larger clonotype sits a single base away.

The research as a whole found: Changes in the top peripheral T cell clonotypes picked up by TCRB sequencing did not appear to be linked to pseudoprogression. Vaccine-induced immune responses across multiple MHC alleles were detected in 85% to 95% of patients. Selection of PBMC samples for TCRB deep sequencing was based on availability. The authors stated that sample limitations prevented analyses of patient blood samples from being reproduced.

The receptor chain draws on TRBV5-5 and TRBJ2-7; no D gene can be assigned with confidence. The input for sequencing was PBMCs, taken from a glioma patient treated with radiotherapy, temozolomide or both. The TCR originated in a middle-aged man with glioma. The nucleotides are TGTGCCAGCAGCCCCAGGACGGTTTATTCCTACGAGCAGTACTTC. Its protein is CASSPRTVYSYEQYF. Outside the CDR3, residues come from the reference TRBV5-5 and TRBJ2-7 proteins, so the full variable domain is: DAGVTQSPTHLIKTRGQQVTLRCSPISGHKSVSWYQQVLGQGPQFIFQYYEKEERGRGNFPDRFSARQFPNYSSELNVNALLLGDSALYLCASSPRTVYSYEQYFGPGTRLTVT.